The present TCR beta chain was sequenced within a study of metastatic and nonmetastatic thyroid tumors (dated by TCRdb to the early 2020s). As for the study more broadly: Repertoires were compared across peripheral blood and tumor or nodule tissue samples from malignant and benign thyroid patients.

Findings and caveats that apply to the study as a whole: TCR beta diversity was reported as significantly higher in malignant tumors than in benign nodules, in both blood and tumor samples.

On this clone: Its antigen is not yet known. It has no much larger one-base neighbor in the sample; base qualities were not kept.

Trimming leaves V shorter by 3 bases and J shorter by 6 bases, with the junction holding 9 bases beyond the gene matches. The CDR3 spans 16 residues, from the cysteine through the phenylalanine. The kept DNA is CDR3 alone, 48 bases in frame from the first base. CDR1 and CDR2 (LNHDA, SQIVND) derive from the germline V gene (reference sequence). Receptors were amplified or captured by PCR. TCRdb records Illumina HiSeq 4000 as the sequencer. The TCR beta-chain CDR3 region of each patient was profiled by high-throughput sequencing. In the authors' own workflow: Drawing on CDR3 differences between clinicopathological groups, the researchers built a classifier meant to tell apart patients with distant-metastatic papillary thyroid cancer. To measure repertoire diversity the researchers used the Shannon index, while the Morisita-Horn index served to gauge how similar the tumor and blood repertoires were. TCRdb passed the public sequencing reads through fastp at Q25 and MiXCR, retaining productive beta sequences. These V and J calls are TCRdb output, not the study's own analysis. The sample has about 19,000 clones on record, 20% to 30% of them singletons. In total, the top ten clones hold less than 4% of the sample.

No patient had received any treatment before thyroid surgery. Using T-cell receptor beta sequencing, the researchers looked back retrospectively at clinical samples from patients, gathered between about 2011 and 2019. This receptor was obtained from a male donor with papillary thyroid cancer or a benign thyroid nodule (not recorded which). Some clones in this sample may be carry-over from other donors' samples. The specimen sequenced was blood. The sequence is built from TRBV19 and TRBJ1-5, with 9 bases in between that match TRBD1. The CDR3 sequence is CASSIGTGFFGQPQHF. In nucleotide form, the sequence is TGTGCCAGTAGTATCGGGACAGGGTTTTTCGGTCAGCCCCAGCATTTT. Extended through the reference TRBV19 and TRBJ1-5 proteins, this CDR3 yields the full variable domain: DGGITQSPKYLFRKEGQNVTLSCEQNLNHDAMYWYRQDPGQGLRLIYYSQIVNDFQKGDIAEGYSVSREKKESFPLTVTSAQKNPTAFYLCASSIGTGFFGQPQHFGDGTRLSIL.